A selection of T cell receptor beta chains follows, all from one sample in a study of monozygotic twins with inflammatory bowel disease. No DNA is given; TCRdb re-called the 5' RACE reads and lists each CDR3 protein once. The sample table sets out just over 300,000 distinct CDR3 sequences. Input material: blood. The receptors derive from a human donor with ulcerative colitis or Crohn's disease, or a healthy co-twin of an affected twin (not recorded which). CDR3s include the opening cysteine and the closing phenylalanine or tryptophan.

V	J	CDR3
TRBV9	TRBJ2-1	CASSVGLAGAVLEQFF
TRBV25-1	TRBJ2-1	CASGDRGDEQFF
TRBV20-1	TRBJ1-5	CSASFQGVQPQHF
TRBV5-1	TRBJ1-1	CASSLERGRAFF
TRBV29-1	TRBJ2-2	CSVERGSVANTGELFF
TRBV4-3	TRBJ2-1	CASSQVRGGSSSYNEQFF
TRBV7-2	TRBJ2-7	CASLPGGRLTEQYF
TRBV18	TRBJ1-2	CASSPEQRNPYGYTF
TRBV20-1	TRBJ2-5	CSARDRLAGGPSQETQYF
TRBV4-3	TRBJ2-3	CASSPPKGLGLADTQYF
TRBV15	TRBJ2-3	CATSRGGTFTDTQYF
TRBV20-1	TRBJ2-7	CSAHWEGTYEQYF
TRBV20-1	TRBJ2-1	CSARDHRTTSSISYNEQFF
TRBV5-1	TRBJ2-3	CASGRDRGSTDTQYF
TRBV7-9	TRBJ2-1	CASSLETDYNEQFF
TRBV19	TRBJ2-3	CASRRYAGADTQYF
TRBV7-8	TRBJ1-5	CASSVRTGNVQPQHF
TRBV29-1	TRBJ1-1	CSVGGQGQTEAFF
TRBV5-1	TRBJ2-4	CASSLYKTGVSGIQYF
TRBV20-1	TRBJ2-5	CSALQGFTETQYF
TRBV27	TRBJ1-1	CASSLFGGRGTEAFF
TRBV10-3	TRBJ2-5	CAISEAGPGKETQYF
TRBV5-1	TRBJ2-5	CASTTALMPETQYF
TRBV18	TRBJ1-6	CASGEMPPNSPLHF
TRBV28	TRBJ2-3	CASSSRAGRGSTDTQYF
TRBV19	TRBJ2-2	CASTLGGGGTGELFF
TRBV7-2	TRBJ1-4	CASSQRASVIEKLFF
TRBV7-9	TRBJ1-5	CASSYRNSNQPQHF
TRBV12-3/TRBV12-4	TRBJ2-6	CASSKGRSSGANVLTF
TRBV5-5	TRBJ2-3	CASSLWVTGKYTDTQYF
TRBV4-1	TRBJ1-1	CASSRVQRNTEAFF
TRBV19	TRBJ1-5	CASSVGRVQPQHF
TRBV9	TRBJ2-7	CASSAGRQLYEQYF
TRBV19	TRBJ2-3	CASSTGTGDTDTQYF
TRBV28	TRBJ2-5	CASSFSHQETQYF
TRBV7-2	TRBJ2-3	CASSLEEGRTDTQYF